Shown below are 2 T cell receptor beta chains from a single sample sequenced in a study of blood T cells in healthy people across ages. It was with a sample-barcoded 5' primer and a J-beta primer mix that a second PCR of roughly 6 to 12 cycles was run. Each CDR3 protein is one row after TCRdb ran MiXCR on the 5' RACE reads. The data contain some 760,000 distinct CDR3 sequences, approximately 25% of them singletons. The data were also submitted as part of a second study, on T cells of mothers and their children.

The specimen sequenced was blood. The receptor set was obtained from a boy aged 5 to 17 in good health.

The chain links TRBV29-1 to TRBJ1-2, with 12 positions matching TRBD1. With V trimmed by 6 bases and J by 7 bases, 9 bases remained unmatched. Germline assignment: CDR1 SQVTM and CDR2 ANQGSEA. This CDR3 is 14 amino acids long. The DNA of the CDR3 is TGCAGCGTCTGGGACAGGGGGCTGGTCTCTGGCTACACCTTC. It codes for CSVWDRGLVSGYTF.

V is TRBV5-1 and J is TRBJ2-2, with TRBD1 matching over 7 bases. Per germline, CDR1 SGHRS and CDR2 YFSETQ. There are 16 residues in the CDR3. The V segment lost 2 bases and the J segment 2 bases; nucleotides outside the gene matches: 6. The CDR3 DNA follows: TGCGCCAGCAGCTTCAGACAGGGAGCAAACACCGGGGAGCTGTTTTTT. Its translation: CASSFRQGANTGELFF.